This note documents a single T cell receptor beta chain sequence. The antigen is unknown. The entry originates in a study of cytomegalovirus exposure and HLA in healthy donors. Overall study results and limits: Associated with cytomegalovirus, according to the listing, were 170 or so TCR beta chains. High sensitivity and specificity were reportedly achieved when the classifier diagnosed cytomegalovirus status.

This PCR relied on a set of 60 Vbeta primers and 13 Jbeta primers. Libraries were prepared by immunoSEQ multiplex PCR; TCRdb keeps only in-frame clonotypes and omits some of them. The sample yields more than 150,000 clones, over 65% seen once. The sequencing sample was made of PBMCs. This clonotype originated in a man younger than 35 in good health and CMV-seronegative.

CDR3 region: CASSVDSPGTQYF. The CDR3 DNA reads TGTGCCAGCAGCGTAGACTCCCCCGGGACCCAGTACTTC. The V call is TRBV9, the J call TRBJ2-5; D gene uncertain. Germline assignment: CDR1 SGDLS and CDR2 YYNGEE. The V end lost 0 bases, the J end lost 7 bases, and 10 bases lay between the germline ends. The CDR3 has 13 amino acids.